This T cell receptor (beta chain) was captured by sequencing in a study of T cell responses to AZD1222 COVID-19 vaccine. Note on this clone: What it binds is not known.

The V gene's germline CDR1 is MNHEY and CDR2 SMNVEV (reference sequence). V was clipped by 5 bases and J by 1 base; unmatched bases: 17. This CDR3 is 19 amino acids long. The method was immunoSEQ multiplex PCR; TCRdb's version includes in-frame clones alone and lacks a portion of them. The sample yields roughly 93,000 clones, approximately 86% seen once. Overall study findings and caveats: Nearly half of spike-specific TCRs reportedly target variant regions that are unmutated in the B.1.351 and B.1.1.7 variants. The repertoires were collected only after the peak T cell response.

The chain combines TRBV27 with TRBJ1-5; TRBD1 agrees at 7 bases. Here the sequenced sample was peripheral blood, taken on day 0 of AZD1222 vaccination. This sequence originates from an adult in good health. The CDR3 nucleotides read TGTGCCAGCAGTCCATTACAGGGGAAATGGGTGATGAGCAATCAGCCCCAGCATTTT. The encoded protein is CASSPLQGKWVMSNQPQHF.